This entry is about one T cell receptor (beta chain). Its antigen remains undetermined. No base quality values were provided; no much bigger clone lies one nucleotide off. The data derive from a study of graft-versus-host responses after intestinal transplantation (dated by TCRdb to the early 2020s). A note on the overall study: Recipients received multivisceral, liver-intestinal, or isolated intestinal transplants. Every recipient was given anti-thymocyte globulin induction, followed by roughly 3 years of maintenance tacrolimus and steroids. After intestinal transplantation, graft-versus-host and host-versus-graft alloreactive T cell clones were followed in the graft, circulation and bone marrow using bulk TCR-beta CDR3 sequencing. Alloreactive clones were identified by sequencing pre-transplant mixed lymphocyte reaction products and comparing these products with unstimulated pre-transplant donor and recipient T cells. Of the approximately 24 intestinal transplant recipients enrolled in the cohort, one of whom was a retransplant, 3 patients without pretransplant specimens were excluded. A peak of at least 4% donor T cells among recipient peripheral blood mononuclear cells was the definition used for donor T cell macrochimerism. Rather than being sequenced by the commercial service, samples from three later patients were sequenced in-house on an Illumina MiSeq and processed with MiXCR. Broad study findings and their caveats: Patients with donor T cell macrochimerism had high GvH to HvG T cell clonal ratios in their allografts. Early after transplant, peak levels of circulating GvH clones were associated with declines in HvG clones. The conclusions were limited by the relatively low number and heterogeneity of the intestinal transplant patients. GvH clones were detected in recipient bone marrow, and some appeared earlier in ileal mucosa or blood, consistent with an intestinal mucosal origin.

Read against the paper, the sample's time point label means: cells obtained before transplantation from donor or recipient. CD3+CD4+ and CD3+CD8+ populations were FACS-sorted from unstimulated pre-transplant donor and recipient cells taken from spleen or lymph nodes. Reading the germline V gene gives CDR1 SGHVS and CDR2 FQNEAQ. CDR3 length: 14 amino acids, cysteine to phenylalanine. This entry keeps only the CDR3 DNA: 42 bases, framed from base 1. V is pruned by 3 bases and J by 10 bases, leaving 12 bases of the junction without a gene match. The method was the immunoSEQ multiplex PCR assay. For most patients, genomic DNA was isolated using the Qiagen DNeasy Blood and Tissue Kit and was shipped frozen to Adaptive Biotechnologies for TCR sequencing. High-throughput TCR-beta CDR3 sequencing of genomic DNA from most patients was performed by Adaptive Biotechnologies. The authors' analysis ran thus. TCR sequencing data were retrieved from Adaptive's ImmunoSEQ software for 18 patients, whereas a few other patients were processed with MiXCR and VDJtools. To correct CD4 versus CD8 sorting errors, sequences present in both subsets at a frequency ratio below 5:1 were removed. CDR3 nucleotide sequences shared between donor and recipient were removed because their origin could not be assigned. At least 2-fold expansion over unstimulated cells and a minimum CFSE-low frequency of 0.002% (template counts) or 0.001% (read counts) were required for clones to be classified as alloreactive. Clones detected in sequenced pre-transplant spleen, lymph node, or MLR CFSE-low populations of the donor or recipient were defined as mappable. The cumulative frequency of alloreactive clones was calculated as a percentage of all sequences, weighted by copy number. This is the immuneACCESS table as TCRdb keeps it, with only in-frame sequences that have V and J called. A part of the clones is gone; compared with another copy, unresolved V genes explain less than half, and the rest is unexplained. The DNA was the basis for D and trimming; V, J and clone size are from that table. For this sample there are over 85,000 clones; 85% to 95% appear just once. Approximately 0.2% of the sample is taken by the ten largest.

The V and J genes are TRBV7-8 and TRBJ2-7; TRBD2 aligns with 7 central bases. The receptor was isolated from a human donor who was the organ donor for an intestinal transplant. This specimen consisted of unstimulated CD4+ T cells sorted from spleen or lymph node cells, obtained before transplant. The CDR3 here reads CASSFSGEGRHQYF. The base sequence is TGTGCCAGCAGCTTCAGTGGGGAGGGGCGTCACCAGTACTTC.